This T cell receptor beta chain was observed in a study of OX40 agonist ivuxolimab in advanced cancers. Study-level background: From about 23 to 85 years was the age range, with a mean of 60 years, and 65% to 90% were male.

This clone was seen a few times. Germline CDR1 is SGDLS and CDR2 is YYNGEE. The CDR3 is 15 residues long. V lost 0 bases to trimming and J lost 0 bases, with 7 bases between them. Sequencing was performed with immunoSEQ multiplex PCR; in TCRdb, only in-frame clones are kept and a portion is missing. This table holds just over 90,000 clones, around nine tenths found once. The receptor's source is an adult with an advanced solid tumor such as melanoma, head and neck, liver or kidney cancer. The rearrangement links TRBV9 to TRBJ1-5, with D unresolved. Here the sequenced sample was CD4+ or CD8+ T cells sorted from blood, taken in a trial of the OX40 agonist ivuxolimab. CDR3 residues: CASSVGGDSNQPQHF. Here the CDR3 DNA reads TGTGCCAGCAGCGTAGGAGGAGATAGCAATCAGCCCCAGCATTTT.